These T cell receptor beta chains were read from a single sample in a study of blood T cell repertoires in COVID-19. Some clones are missing from TCRdb's copy, which holds only in-frame ones; the method was immunoSEQ multiplex PCR. The data hold roughly 180,000 clones, with roughly 80% observed a single time. Sequenced material: PBMCs or T cells enriched from blood (not recorded which). The receptors come from a woman aged 40 to 50 with acute COVID-19. CDR3s include the opening cysteine and the closing phenylalanine or tryptophan. D genes are given only for firm matches. The size field is filled for only some rows; it gives once, few, many or a size class.

abundance	d_gene	v_gene	j_gene	CDR3aa	CDR3nt
NA	NA	TRBV4-1	TRBJ1-2	CASSQDVVTGSYGYTF	TGCGCCAGCAGCCAAGATGTCGTGACTGGGTCATATGGCTACACCTTC
NA	NA	TRBV19	TRBJ1-4	CASRASTGDSEKLFF	TGTGCCAGTAGAGCCTCGACAGGAGATTCGGAAAAACTGTTTTTT
once	TRBD2	TRBV5-4	TRBJ2-7	CASSSGPSGSFSRYEQYF	TGTGCCAGCAGCAGCGGTCCCAGCGGGAGTTTTAGCCGCTACGAGCAGTACTTC
once	TRBD2	TRBV4-1	TRBJ2-3	CASSQGLAGADTQYF	TGCGCCAGCAGCCAAGGGCTAGCGGGAGCAGATACGCAGTATTTT
NA	NA	TRBV2	TRBJ2-2	CASSRNTGELFF	TGTGCCAGCAGCCGGAACACCGGGGAGCTGTTTTTT
NA	NA	TRBV15	TRBJ1-2	CATSRDRRVEANYGYTF	TGTGCCACCAGCAGAGATCGGAGGGTTGAAGCTAACTATGGCTACACCTTC
NA	NA	TRBV7-3	TRBJ2-1	CASSFTPGLAFF	TGTGCCAGCAGCTTCACTCCGGGACTGGCGTTCTTC
NA	TRBD1	TRBV11-2	TRBJ1-3	CASSATGTGGNTIYF	TGTGCCAGCAGCGCCACCGGGACAGGGGGAAACACCATATATTTT
NA	TRBD1	TRBV29-1	TRBJ1-2	CSVVQDRGVYGYTF	TGCAGCGTGGTCCAAGACAGGGGTGTATATGGCTACACCTTC
few	NA	TRBV15	TRBJ1-3	CATSSYRRTAGNTIYF	TGTGCCACCAGCTCTTATAGACGGACTGCTGGAAACACCATATATTTT
NA	NA	TRBV2	TRBJ2-1	CASVLRGTTQLGNEQFF	TGTGCCAGCGTTCTGAGGGGGACTACGCAATTGGGCAATGAGCAGTTCTTC
NA	NA	TRBV5-5	TRBJ2-3	CASSLAGTFTDTQYF	TGTGCCAGCAGCTTGGCAGGGACTTTCACAGATACGCAGTATTTT
once	TRBD2	TRBV9	TRBJ2-1	CASSVSGTSGYNEQFF	TGTGCCAGCAGCGTTTCCGGGACTAGCGGGTACAATGAGCAGTTCTTC
NA	NA	TRBV7-8	TRBJ1-3	CASSLGPISQGANTIYF	TGTGCCAGCAGCTTAGGTCCGATCAGCCAAGGGGCCAACACCATATATTTT
NA	TRBD2	TRBV19	TRBJ2-3	CASTAAGTSGRGSTDTQYF	TGTGCCAGTACCGCGGCCGGGACTAGCGGGAGGGGTAGCACAGATACGCAGTATTTT
NA	NA	TRBV5-6	TRBJ2-3	CASSLGRATDTQYF	TGTGCCAGCAGCTTGGGCAGGGCCACAGATACGCAGTATTTT
NA	TRBD2	TRBV30	TRBJ2-3	CAFGTSGRANTQYF	TGTGCCTTTGGGACTAGCGGGAGGGCCAATACGCAGTATTTT
NA	NA	TRBV18	TRBJ2-3	CASSVARDTQYF	TGTGCCAGCTCGGTCGCGCGAGATACGCAGTATTTT
NA	TRBD2	TRBV7-3	TRBJ2-1	CASSLNGGADEQFF	TGTGCCAGCAGCTTAAACGGGGGGGCCGATGAGCAGTTCTTC
NA	NA	TRBV4-2	TRBJ2-3	CASSQAPWRWLCCTDTQYF	TGTGCCAGCAGCCAAGCCCCCTGGAGATGGCTTTGCTGCACAGATACGCAGTATTTT